The present entry profiles one T cell receptor (beta chain) with its context. One entry per CDR3 protein results from TCRdb running MiXCR on the reads. The sample includes roughly 500,000 distinct CDR3 sequences, 16% of them seen just once. This sample stems from a study of T cell repertoires in cytomegalovirus infection. The CDR3 consists of 15 residues. Looked up from germline, CDR1 is MNHEY and CDR2 is SMNVEV (reference sequence). V was cut by 5 bases and J by 1 base, with 12 bases left in between. V is TRBV27 and J is TRBJ1-5; D remains ambiguous. The sequence came from a human donor in good health (CMV status not recorded). Some clones in this sample may be carry-over from other donors' samples. Sequenced sample: CD8+ T cells from PBMCs. CDR3 coding DNA: TGTGCCAGCAGTCTCCTCGCGGGAAGCAATCAGCCCCAGCATTTT. Translating gives CASSLLAGSNQPQHF.